This entry features one TCR beta chain sequence. Its cognate antigen is unknown. The CDR3 covers 15 residues. CDR1 is MGHRA, CDR2 YSYEKL, per germline. The V gene end was trimmed by 6 bases and the J gene end by 8 bases; junction bases not matched to a gene: 13. The data were obtained in a study of OX40 agonist ivuxolimab in advanced cancers. Points from the study as a whole: Among the lowest peripheral clonal expansion occurred in 0.1-3.0 mg/kg partial responders.

Profiling relied on immunoSEQ multiplex PCR, and the TCRdb table lists in-frame clones only, not all of them. Of under 80,000 clones listed, 86% are singletons. The TCR sequence derives from an adult with an advanced solid tumor such as melanoma, head and neck, liver or kidney cancer. The sample was CD4+ or CD8+ T cells sorted from blood, taken in a trial of the OX40 agonist ivuxolimab. The chain carries TRBV4-1 and TRBJ2-1, with 7 bases identical to TRBD2. The CDR3 DNA is TGCGCCAGCAGATCCGGGACTAACAACCGGCATGAGCAGTTCTTC. Its protein is CASRSGTNNRHEQFF.